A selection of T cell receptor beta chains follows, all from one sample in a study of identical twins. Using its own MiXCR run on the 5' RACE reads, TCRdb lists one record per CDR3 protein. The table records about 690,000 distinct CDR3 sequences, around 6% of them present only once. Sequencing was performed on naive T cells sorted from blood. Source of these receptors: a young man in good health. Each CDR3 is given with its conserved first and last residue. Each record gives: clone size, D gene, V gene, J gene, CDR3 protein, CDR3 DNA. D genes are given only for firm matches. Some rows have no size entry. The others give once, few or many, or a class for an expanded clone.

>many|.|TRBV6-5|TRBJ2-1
CASSWGDILIVGSYNEQFF
TGTGCCAGCAGTTGGGGAGACATTCTAATCGTCGGCTCCTACAATGAGCAGTTCTTC
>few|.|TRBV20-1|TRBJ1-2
CSAPRMVFAGYTF
TGCAGTGCTCCCAGGATGGTTTTTGCTGGCTACACCTTC
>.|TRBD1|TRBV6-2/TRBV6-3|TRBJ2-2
CASSPGQGLMWTGELFF
TGTGCCAGCAGTCCCGGACAGGGCCTAATGTGGACCGGGGAGCTGTTTTTT
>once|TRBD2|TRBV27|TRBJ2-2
CASSTRGGWVGELFF
TGTGCCAGCAGTACCCGGGGGGGATGGGTCGGGGAGCTGTTTTTT
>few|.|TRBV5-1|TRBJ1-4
CASMSRGATNEKLFF
TGCGCCAGCATGAGCCGGGGTGCAACTAATGAAAAACTGTTTTTT
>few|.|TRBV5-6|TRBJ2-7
CASNSEVSYEQYF
TGTGCCAGCAATTCGGAGGTGAGCTACGAGCAGTACTTC
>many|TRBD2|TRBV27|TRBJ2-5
CASSLFGGGMAYQETQYF
TGTGCCAGCAGTTTATTTGGGGGAGGGATGGCGTACCAAGAGACCCAGTACTTC
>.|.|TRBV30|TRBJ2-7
CAWAGTTYEQYF
TGTGCCTGGGCCGGGACAACCTACGAGCAGTACTTC
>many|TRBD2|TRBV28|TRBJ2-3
CASRTAGGVDTQYF
TGTGCCAGCAGAACAGCGGGAGGGGTAGATACGCAGTATTTT
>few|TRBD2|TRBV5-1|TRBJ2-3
CASSPGLAGGPPTDTQYF
TGCGCCAGCAGCCCGGGACTAGCGGGAGGCCCCCCCACAGATACGCAGTATTTT
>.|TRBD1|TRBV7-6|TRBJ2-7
CASSTTGTGAYEQYF
TGTGCCAGCAGCACAACCGGGACAGGGGCCTACGAGCAGTACTTC
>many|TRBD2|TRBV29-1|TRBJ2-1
CSATLAGVDNEQFF
TGCAGCGCGACGCTAGCGGGAGTGGACAATGAGCAGTTCTTC
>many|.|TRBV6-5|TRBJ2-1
CASSYSRAETDEQFF
TGTGCCAGCAGTTACTCCCGAGCGGAGACGGATGAGCAGTTCTTC